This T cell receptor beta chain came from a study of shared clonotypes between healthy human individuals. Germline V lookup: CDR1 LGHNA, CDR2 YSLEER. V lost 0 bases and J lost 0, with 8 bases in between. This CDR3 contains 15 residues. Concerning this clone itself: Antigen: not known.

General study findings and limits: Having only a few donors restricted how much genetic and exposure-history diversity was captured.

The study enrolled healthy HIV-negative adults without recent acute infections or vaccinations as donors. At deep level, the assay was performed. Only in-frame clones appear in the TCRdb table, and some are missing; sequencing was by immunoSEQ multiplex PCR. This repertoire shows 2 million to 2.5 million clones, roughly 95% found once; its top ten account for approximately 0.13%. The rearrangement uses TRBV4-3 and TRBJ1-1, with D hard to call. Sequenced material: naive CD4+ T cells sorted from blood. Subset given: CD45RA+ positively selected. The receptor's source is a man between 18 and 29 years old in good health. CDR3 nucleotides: TGCGCCAGCAGCCAAGAACCGGGGATGAACACTGAAGCTTTCTTT. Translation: CASSQEPGMNTEAFF.